This T cell receptor beta chain was sequenced in a study of glioma-infiltrating T cells. As for this clonotype: Its target is unknown.

V shed 4 bases and J shed 6 bases, with 16 bases lying between them. The CDR3 sequence is 13 residues long. Looked up from germline, CDR1 is SQVTM and CDR2 is ANQGSEA. Study-wide points: CDR3 overlap between tissue and blood was very small. Tissue-blood divergence was below expectation in non-neoplastic patients, above in gliomas.

TCR alpha and beta CDR3 regions were amplified from RNA using iRepertoire nested multiplex PCR. Tissue mRNA or PBMC total RNA, 100-400 ng, went into one-step reverse transcription and amplification. Using its own MiXCR run on the multiplex PCR reads, TCRdb lists one record per CDR3 protein. This sample yields tens of thousands of distinct CDR3 sequences, of which 23% are seen a single time; 6.7% belongs to the top ten. The rearrangement links TRBV29-1 to TRBJ2-7; D gene uncertain. The sequenced sample consisted of glioma tissue, nonneoplastic brain tissue, or PBMCs (not recorded which). This sequence originates from a human donor with low-grade glioma or glioblastoma, undergoing nonglioma brain surgery, or in good health (not recorded which). CDR3 sequence (DNA): TGCAGCGTTGTGGGCCCCGTGCGCGGCGAGCAGTACTTC. Residues: CSVVGPVRGEQYF.